This T cell receptor (beta chain) was found in a study of identical twins. Study-level findings and limits: Beta out-of-frame sequences showed weaker excess twin sharing.

This clonotype was seen only a few times. The antigen is not known. MiXCR, applied by TCRdb to the 5' RACE reads, yields one record per CDR3 protein. Among approximately 700,000 distinct CDR3 sequences listed, 18% were seen once. CDR1 and CDR2 (germline): ENHRY, SYGVKD. Trimming shortened V by 5 bases and J by 8 bases, and 13 bases separated the two germline ends. This CDR3 is 13 amino acids long. These data are also associated with another study on T cells expressing NK-cell markers. As reported in that work: Dominant NKG2C+ clonotypes accounted for roughly 1.0-7.0% of CD8+ T cells in a handful of donors. HCMV specificity of the expanded NKG2C+ T cell clones was not established.

The receptor was derived from a woman under 30 in good health. Material for sequencing was PBMCs. The genes are TRBV10-3 and TRBJ2-1; D gene uncertain. CDR3 bases: TGTGCCATCAGTCGTGACCCTCGGGATGAGCAGTTCTTC. It encodes CAISRDPRDEQFF.